In this sample, the clone carrying this T cell receptor beta chain turned up once. Antigen specificity is unknown. Germline V gene lookup returns CDR1 SGHKS and CDR2 YYEKEE (reference sequence). Trimming shortened V by 1 base and J by 8 bases, and 15 bases separated the two germline ends. This CDR3 is 15 amino acids long. This record comes from a study of STAT5B mutations in CD4+ large granular lymphocyte leukemia. Study overall: Among healthy controls, a particular HLA allele went with more CDR3 'QG' motifs. Whole-study results and caveats: TRBV06-family usage was enriched in top patient clones (8/27) versus controls (2/35). Main leukemic clonotypes were patient-specific, but around 25% appeared at low frequency elsewhere.

In the original workflow: A productive frequency of 2.59 x 10-5 was the lowest detectable. The protocol was immunoSEQ multiplex PCR, while the TCRdb copy is restricted to in-frame clones and leaves out a portion. V, J and clone size were drawn from that table, and D and trimming were deduced from the DNA. The sample includes under 40,000 clones, 78% seen only once; the top ten take over 2.5%. The sample comprised CD4+ T cells from blood buffy coats. This clonotype was obtained from a human donor in good health. The chain has TRBV5-5 and TRBJ1-4; no clear D. CDR3 sequence (DNA): TGTGCCAGCAGCTTGTATACGGGAGGAGGGGAAAAACTGTTTTTT. Its protein product is CASSLYTGGGEKLFF.